These 8 T cell receptor beta chains were all obtained from the same sample, sequenced in a study of cytomegalovirus exposure and HLA in healthy donors (TCRdb year 2017). Receptor amplification or capture employed the immunoSEQ multiplex PCR assay. The multiplex PCR relied on a mix of 60 forward primers for TCR Vbeta segments and 13 reverse primers for TCR Jbeta segments. Here the immuneACCESS table is served through TCRdb, limited to in-frame sequences with V and J called. Missing clones are a known gap in these copies; in checked studies unresolved V genes cover under half, and the rest lacks a known reason. For this sample the table gives about 150,000 clones, of which approximately 80% were detected only once. The top ten hold 3% to 3.5% of the sample. Input material: PBMCs. The receptor set was obtained from a male donor in good health and CMV-seronegative.

In this sample, this clone turned up once. This chain connects TRBV7-3 to TRBJ1-1; possible D gene TRBD1, 6 bases. The V gene lost 5 bases and the J gene lost 0 bases, with 7 bases spanning the gap. Germline CDR1 reads SGHTA; CDR2 reads FQGTGA. The CDR3 sequence is 13 residues long. The chain's CDR3 is CASSRTVNTEAFF. CDR3 DNA: TGTGCCAGCAGCCGGACAGTGAACACTGAAGCTTTCTTT.

The J gene is TRBJ2-3, the V gene TRBV5-1; TRBD1 aligns across 11 bases. CDR1 and CDR2 (germline): SGHRS, YFSETQ. With V trimmed by 3 bases and J by 4 bases, 7 bases remained unmatched. The CDR3 contains 16 residues. CDR3 amino acids: CASSSHAGQGADTQYF. In DNA form, the CDR3 reads TGCGCCAGCAGCTCACATGCGGGACAGGGGGCAGATACGCAGTATTTT.

The chain combines TRBV4-3 with TRBJ2-1, with D tentatively TRBD2 (6 bases). V gave up 0 bases and J gave up 0 bases, with 9 bases separating them. The CDR3 extends over 16 amino acids. Looked up from germline, CDR1 is LGHNA and CDR2 is YSLEER. CDR3 sequence reads: CASSQDSGTSYNEQFF. The CDR3 nucleotides are TGCGCCAGCAGCCAAGATAGCGGCACCTCCTACAATGAGCAGTTCTTC.

This clone was seen only once. The CDR3 sequence is CASSFPMAGAGQPQHF. Here the CDR3 DNA reads TGTGCCAGCAGTTTTCCGATGGCAGGGGCCGGTCAGCCCCAGCATTTT. The rearrangement uses TRBV28 and TRBJ1-5; a weak D match, TRBD1 (6 bases). V was shortened by 3 bases and J by 6 bases, with 18 bases between the two germline ends. Germline CDR1 is MDHEN and CDR2 is SYDVKM. This CDR3 comprises 16 residues.

This sequence joins TRBV5-4 and TRBJ2-5; 8 bases match TRBD1. After removal of 2 bases from V and 6 bases from J, the junction contained 6 bases not matched to a gene. The CDR3 extends over 14 amino acids. Germline CDR1 and CDR2: SGHNT and YYREEE (reference sequence). The CDR3 bases are TGTGCCAGCAGCTTAGATACAGGGGGGAAGACCCAGTACTTC. This encodes CASSLDTGGKTQYF.

This rearrangement joins TRBV27 to TRBJ1-6; TRBD1 matches at 7 bases. The CDR3 covers 16 residues. Germline trimming cut 0 bases from V and 3 bases from J; bases unmatched to any gene: 2. The germline V gene has CDR1 MNHEY and CDR2 SMNVEV (reference sequence). This CDR3 reads CASSLSDRNYNSPLHF. The DNA of the CDR3 is TGTGCCAGCAGTTTATCGGACAGGAACTATAATTCACCCCTCCACTTT.

The rearrangement joins TRBV6-5 to TRBJ2-7, with D tentatively TRBD2 (5 bases). CDR1 and CDR2 (germline): MNHEY, SVGAGI. V lost 2 bases to trimming and J lost 1 base, with 12 bases between them. The CDR3 sequence is 15 residues long. CDR3 nucleotide sequence: TGTGCCAGCAGTTACCTGCCCGGGGAGTCCTACGAGCAGTACTTC. It is translated as CASSYLPGESYEQYF.

The genes are TRBV5-1 and TRBJ2-5, with 8 bases that match TRBD2. CDR1 is SGHRS and CDR2 is YFSETQ in the germline V gene. J was trimmed by 5 bases and V by 0 bases; bases with no gene match: 0. The CDR3 contains 13 residues. CDR3 DNA sequence: TGCGCCAGCAGCTTGGGACTAGCGGAGACCCAGTACTTC. Its protein is CASSLGLAETQYF. The full variable domain, in which reference TRBV5-1 and TRBJ2-5 provide the parts outside the CDR3, is KAGVTQTPRYLIKTRGQQVTLSCSPISGHRSVSWYQQTPGQGLQFLFEYFSETQRNKGNFPGRFSGRQFSNSRSEMNVSTLELGDSALYLCASSLGLAETQYFGPGTRLLVL.